Following are 17 T cell receptor beta chains from one sample sequenced in a study of monozygotic twins with inflammatory bowel disease. TCRdb derives one entry per CDR3 protein from the 5' RACE reads, leaving out DNA. This repertoire includes about 450,000 distinct CDR3 sequences. The sequencing sample was made of blood. Source of these receptors: a human donor with ulcerative colitis or Crohn's disease, or a healthy co-twin of an affected twin (not recorded which).

The chain is built from TRBV6-1 and TRBJ2-1; with no DNA, the TCRdb D assignment of TRBD1 cannot be verified. CDR1 and CDR2 (germline): MNHNS, SASEGT. There are 14 residues in the CDR3. This CDR3 is CASSEGPGYNEQFF.

The J gene is TRBJ1-5, the V gene TRBV5-6; the TCRdb call, TRBD1, lacks DNA for checking. CDR3 length: 13 residues. The V gene's germline CDR1 is SGHDT and CDR2 YYEEEE. CDR3 region: CASSLQGGQPQHF. Supplemented by reference TRBV5-6 and TRBJ1-5, the full variable domain reads DAGVTQSPTHLIKTRGQQVTLRCSPKSGHDTVSWYQQALGQGPQFIFQYYEEEERQRGNFPDRFSGHQFPNYSSELNVNALLLGDSALYLCASSLQGGQPQHFGDGTRLSIL.

The chain is built from TRBV12-3 or TRBV12-4 and TRBJ2-1; the D call of TRBD2 rests on TCRdb alone, since no DNA is present to check it. The CDR3 contains 15 residues. CDR3: CASSSGWDFYNEQFF.

This sequence joins TRBV14 and TRBJ1-3. The CDR3 is made up of 17 amino acids. Germline V gene data show CDR1 as SGHDN and CDR2 as FVKESK. Here the CDR3 reads CASSQDRGGPSRNTIYF.

The chain employs TRBV19 and TRBJ2-2; TCRdb's assignment of TRBD2 cannot be checked, as there is no DNA. CDR3 length: 17 amino acids. Germline-derived CDR1 and CDR2 are LNHDA and SQIVND (reference sequence). CDR3 sequence reads: CASSIGLAGMNTGELFF.

J is TRBJ2-1 and V is TRBV15; TCRdb's D call, TRBD1, is unchecked because there is no DNA. The CDR3 length is 16 residues. In germline, CDR1 is LNHNV, CDR2 YYDKDF (reference sequence). The CDR3 region is CATSAQRPGQYGEQFF.

J is TRBJ2-5 and V is TRBV29-1; the D gene TCRdb calls, TRBD2, cannot be checked with no DNA. The length of the CDR3 is 14 residues. CDR1 SQVTM and CDR2 ANQGSEA come from the germline V gene. This chain's CDR3 is CSVGGGGATKTQYF.

The chain employs TRBV5-1 and TRBJ2-7. Germline CDR1 reads SGHRS; CDR2 reads YFSETQ. The CDR3 has 12 residues. This CDR3 reads CASSLSTEEQYF.

CDR3 amino acids: CASSPTSGVNTGELFF. This chain links TRBV7-3 with TRBJ2-2; absent DNA, TCRdb's TRBD2 call cannot be checked. CDR3 size: 16 residues. Germline CDR1 is SGHTA and CDR2 is FQGTGA.

This chain connects TRBV18 to TRBJ1-5; the D gene TCRdb calls, TRBD1, cannot be checked with no DNA. The germline gives CDR1 KGHSH, CDR2 LQKENI. CDR3 length equals 15 residues. This CDR3 is CASSPTTGGHQPQHF.

The chain is built from TRBV5-1 and TRBJ2-7. CDR1 SGHRS and CDR2 YFSETQ come from the germline V gene. This CDR3 spans 14 amino acids. Here the CDR3 reads CASSIRTGPYEQYF.

The chain links TRBV6-6 to TRBJ2-1; TCRdb selects TRBD2, and the lack of DNA leaves this call unchecked. The CDR3 is made up of 14 amino acids. Per germline, CDR1 MNHNY and CDR2 SVGAGI (reference sequence). The CDR3 is CASSYLAVNNEQFF.

This rearrangement joins TRBV19 to TRBJ1-6; TCRdb's assignment of TRBD1 cannot be checked, as there is no DNA. The germline gives CDR1 LNHDA, CDR2 SQIVND (reference sequence). The CDR3 consists of 12 residues. CDR3 sequence reads: CASATGNSPLHF.

The rearrangement uses TRBV18 and TRBJ2-3; TCRdb's D gene call, TRBD1, goes unchecked for lack of DNA. CDR3 length equals 15 residues. Germline V gene data show CDR1 as KGHSH and CDR2 as LQKENI. The CDR3 loop reads CASSPLSTGTDTQYF. Full variable domain (remainder filled in from reference TRBV18 and TRBJ2-3): NAGVMQNPRHLVRRRGQEARLRCSPMKGHSHVYWYRQLPEEGLKFMVYLQKENIIDESGMPKERFSAEFPKEGPSILRIQQVVRGDSAAYFCASSPLSTGTDTQYFGPGTRLTVL.

The rearrangement links TRBV7-9 to TRBJ1-1; TCRdb's D call, TRBD1, is unchecked because there is no DNA. Germline lookup yields CDR1 SEHNR and CDR2 FQNEAQ (reference sequence). The CDR3 is made up of 13 amino acids. The CDR3 protein is CASSSRGYTEAFF.

The rearrangement links TRBV11-3 to TRBJ2-3; the TCRdb D gene call, TRBD1, has no DNA to confirm it. Germline V gene data show CDR1 as SGHNT and CDR2 as YENEEA. CDR3 length equals 15 residues. The CDR3 is CASSSSDRGRDTQYF.

Here the CDR3 reads CASSLNQDIQYF. The chain carries TRBV5-1 and TRBJ2-4. Germline lookup yields CDR1 SGHRS and CDR2 YFSETQ. The CDR3 is 12 amino acids.